This T cell receptor (beta chain) is from a study of blood T cell repertoires in COVID-19. Study-level background: Researchers got acute and convalescent COVID-19 samples from the United States, Italy and Spain. PBMCs, B-cell-depleted T cells, or T cells provided the cDNA or gDNA that made up the material.

Per the study methods: Reference gene primers were amplified, and this amplification served to estimate nucleated cell counts. This table comes from immunoSEQ multiplex PCR, and its TCRdb copy is limited to in-frame clones, with some not included. That table gives V, J and clone size, and the DNA gave D and trimming. The top ten hold about an eighth of the sample, which has more than 90,000 clones, under 85% seen once. V shed 7 bases and J shed 0 bases, with 9 bases lying between them. This CDR3 is 13 amino acids long. Germline V gene sequence: CDR1 MDHEN, CDR2 SYDVKM. This receptor was identified in a human donor in a cohort sampled during active COVID-19. The J gene is TRBJ1-1, the V gene TRBV28; D unresolved. The sample was peripheral blood. CDR3 bases: TGTGCCAGCATAGTCTCGGTGAACACTGAAGCTTTCTTT. The encoded protein is CASIVSVNTEAFF.